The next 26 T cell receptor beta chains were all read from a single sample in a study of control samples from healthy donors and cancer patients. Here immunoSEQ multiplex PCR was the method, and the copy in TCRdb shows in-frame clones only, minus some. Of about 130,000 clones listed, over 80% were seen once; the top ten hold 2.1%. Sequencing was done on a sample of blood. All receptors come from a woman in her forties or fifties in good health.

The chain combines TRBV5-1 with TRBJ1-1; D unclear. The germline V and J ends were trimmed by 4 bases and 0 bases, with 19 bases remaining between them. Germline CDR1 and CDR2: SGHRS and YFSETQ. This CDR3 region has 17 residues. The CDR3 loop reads CASSAPGGSIMNTEAFF. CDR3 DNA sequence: TGCGCCAGCAGCGCACCGGGCGGGAGTATTATGAACACTGAAGCTTTCTTT.

The CDR3 region is CASSRAYNSPLHF. Here the CDR3 DNA reads TGTGCCAGCAGCAGGGCATATAATTCACCCCTCCACTTT. V usage is TRBV2 and J usage is TRBJ1-6; the D gene is possibly TRBD1 (5 bases). The V end was cut by 6 bases, the J end by 4 bases, with 7 bases between. The CDR3 sequence is 13 residues long. CDR1 and CDR2 from the germline V gene are SNHLY and FYNNEI.

The CDR3 DNA is TGTGCCAGCAGTGAAAGGGAGGGCTACACCTTC. This gives the protein CASSEREGYTF. The gene calls are TRBV6-1 and TRBJ1-2; D is undetermined. The CDR3 runs 11 residues. Trimming took off 2 bases at V and 8 bases at J, with 6 bases between the two ends. Germline V gene sequence: CDR1 MNHNS, CDR2 SASEGT.

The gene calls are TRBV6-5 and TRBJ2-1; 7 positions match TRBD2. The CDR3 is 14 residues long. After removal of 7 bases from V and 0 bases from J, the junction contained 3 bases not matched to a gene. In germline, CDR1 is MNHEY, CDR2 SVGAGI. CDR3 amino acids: CASNRGSSYNEQFF. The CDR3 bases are TGTGCCAGCAATCGCGGGAGCTCCTACAATGAGCAGTTCTTC.

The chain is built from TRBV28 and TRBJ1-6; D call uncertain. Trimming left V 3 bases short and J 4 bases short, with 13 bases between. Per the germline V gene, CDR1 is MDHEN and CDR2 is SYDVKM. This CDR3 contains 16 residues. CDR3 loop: CASSFTTDVYNSPLHF. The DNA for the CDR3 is TGTGCCAGCAGTTTCACGACCGACGTTTATAATTCACCCCTCCACTTT.

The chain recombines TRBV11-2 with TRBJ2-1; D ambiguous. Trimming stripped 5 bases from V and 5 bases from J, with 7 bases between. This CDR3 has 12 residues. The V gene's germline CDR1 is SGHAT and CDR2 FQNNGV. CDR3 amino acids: CASSPVNNEQFF. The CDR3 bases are TGTGCCAGCAGCCCTGTCAACAATGAGCAGTTCTTC.

CDR3 DNA sequence: TGTGCCAGCAGCTTATCCGGGCAGGGGGCATACAATGAGCAGTTCTTC. Its translation is CASSLSGQGAYNEQFF. The chain carries TRBV11-3 and TRBJ2-1, with 8 bases identical to TRBD1. This CDR3 is 16 amino acids long. In germline, CDR1 is SGHNT, CDR2 YENEEA. V shed 2 bases and J 4 bases; nucleotides not matched to a gene: 7. The whole variable domain, filled in from reference TRBV11-3 and TRBJ2-1, reads EAGVVQSPRYKIIEKKQPVAFWCNPISGHNTLYWYLQNLGQGPELLIRYENEEAVDDSQLPKDRFSAERLKGVDSTLKIQPAELGDSAVYLCASSLSGQGAYNEQFFGPGTRLTVL.

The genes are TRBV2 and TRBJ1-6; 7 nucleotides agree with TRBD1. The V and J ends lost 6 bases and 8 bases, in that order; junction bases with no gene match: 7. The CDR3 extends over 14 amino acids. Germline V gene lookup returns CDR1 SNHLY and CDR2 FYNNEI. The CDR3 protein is CASREGQSYSPLHF. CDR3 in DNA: TGTGCCAGCAGGGAGGGACAGAGCTATTCACCCCTCCACTTT.

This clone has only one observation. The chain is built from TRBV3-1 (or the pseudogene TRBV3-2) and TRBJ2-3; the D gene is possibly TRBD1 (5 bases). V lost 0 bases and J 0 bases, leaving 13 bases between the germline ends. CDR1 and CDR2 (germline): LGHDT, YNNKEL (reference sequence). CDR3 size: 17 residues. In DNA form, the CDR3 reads TGTGCCAGCAGCCAAGATTACAGGCCCGCTAGCACAGATACGCAGTATTTT. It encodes CASSQDYRPASTDTQYF.

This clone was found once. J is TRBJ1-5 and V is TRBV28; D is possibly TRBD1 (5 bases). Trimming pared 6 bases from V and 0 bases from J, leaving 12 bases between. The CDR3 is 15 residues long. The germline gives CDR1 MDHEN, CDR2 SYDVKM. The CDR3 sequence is CASSPGADSNQPQHF. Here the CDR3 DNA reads TGTGCCAGCAGCCCTGGGGCGGATAGCAATCAGCCCCAGCATTTT. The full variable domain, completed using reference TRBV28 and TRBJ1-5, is DVKVTQSSRYLVKRTGEKVFLECVQDMDHENMFWYRQDPGLGLRLIYFSYDVKMKEKGDIPEGYSVSREKKERFSLILESASTNQTSMYLCASSPGADSNQPQHFGDGTRLSIL.

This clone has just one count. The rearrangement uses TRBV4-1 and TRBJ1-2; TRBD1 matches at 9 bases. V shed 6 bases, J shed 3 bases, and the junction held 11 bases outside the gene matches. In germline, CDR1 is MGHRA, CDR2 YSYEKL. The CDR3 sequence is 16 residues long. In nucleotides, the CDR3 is TGCGCCAGCAGGTCTCGGGACAGGGTAGGGGACTATGGCTACACCTTC. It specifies CASRSRDRVGDYGYTF.

CDR3 bases: TGTGCCAGCAGCCCTGTGACAGGGGGCTTCTATGGCTACACCTTC. Its translation: CASSPVTGGFYGYTF. This chain uses TRBV28 with TRBJ1-2, with 10 bases aligning to TRBD1. Losses at the gene ends were 6 bases for V and 4 bases for J; bases not matched to a gene: 8. Germline-derived CDR1 and CDR2 are MDHEN and SYDVKM. The length of the CDR3 is 15 residues.

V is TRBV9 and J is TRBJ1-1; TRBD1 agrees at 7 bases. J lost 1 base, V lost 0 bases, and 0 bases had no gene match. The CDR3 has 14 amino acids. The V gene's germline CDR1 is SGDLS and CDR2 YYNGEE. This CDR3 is CASSVGTGNTEAFF. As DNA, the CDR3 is TGTGCCAGCAGCGTAGGGACAGGGAACACTGAAGCTTTCTTT. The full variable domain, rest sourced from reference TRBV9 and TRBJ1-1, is DSGVTQTPKHLITATGQRVTLRCSPRSGDLSVYWYQQSLDQGLQFLIQYYNGEERAKGNILERFSAQQFPDLHSELNLSSLELGDSALYFCASSVGTGNTEAFFGQGTRLTVV.

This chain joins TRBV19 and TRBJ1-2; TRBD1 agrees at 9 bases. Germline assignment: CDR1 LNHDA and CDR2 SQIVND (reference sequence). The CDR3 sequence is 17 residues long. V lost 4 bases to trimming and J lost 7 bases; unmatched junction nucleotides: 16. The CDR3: CASSTTGTGPPVSGYTF. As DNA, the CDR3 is TGTGCCAGTAGTACTACCGGGACAGGGCCACCCGTGAGTGGCTACACCTTC.

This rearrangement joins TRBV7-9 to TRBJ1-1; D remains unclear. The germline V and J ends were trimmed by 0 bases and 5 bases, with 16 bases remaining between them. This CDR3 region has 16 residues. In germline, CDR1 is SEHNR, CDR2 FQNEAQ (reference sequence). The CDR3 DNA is TGTGCCAGCAGCTTAGCGGGAGGAGGCTCGGTAACTGAAGCTTTCTTT. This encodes CASSLAGGGSVTEAFF. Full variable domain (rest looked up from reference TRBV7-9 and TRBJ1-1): DTGVSQNPRHKITKRGQNVTFRCDPISEHNRLYWYRQTLGQGPEFLTYFQNEAQLEKSRLLSDRFSAERPKGSFSTLEIQRTEQGDSAMYLCASSLAGGGSVTEAFFGQGTRLTVV.

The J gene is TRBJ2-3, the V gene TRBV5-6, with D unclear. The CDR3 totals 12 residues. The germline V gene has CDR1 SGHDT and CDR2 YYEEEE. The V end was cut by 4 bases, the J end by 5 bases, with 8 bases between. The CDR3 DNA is TGTGCCAGCAGCCGGAATGAAGATACGCAGTATTTT. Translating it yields CASSRNEDTQYF. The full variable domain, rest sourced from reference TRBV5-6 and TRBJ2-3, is DAGVTQSPTHLIKTRGQQVTLRCSPKSGHDTVSWYQQALGQGPQFIFQYYEEEERQRGNFPDRFSGHQFPNYSSELNVNALLLGDSALYLCASSRNEDTQYFGPGTRLTVL.

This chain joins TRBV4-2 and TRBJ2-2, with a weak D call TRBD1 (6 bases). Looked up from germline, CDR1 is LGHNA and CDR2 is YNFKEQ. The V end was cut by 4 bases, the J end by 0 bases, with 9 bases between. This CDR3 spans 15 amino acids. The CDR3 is CASSRDIANTGELFF. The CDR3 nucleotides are TGTGCCAGCAGCCGGGACATAGCGAACACCGGGGAGCTGTTTTTT.

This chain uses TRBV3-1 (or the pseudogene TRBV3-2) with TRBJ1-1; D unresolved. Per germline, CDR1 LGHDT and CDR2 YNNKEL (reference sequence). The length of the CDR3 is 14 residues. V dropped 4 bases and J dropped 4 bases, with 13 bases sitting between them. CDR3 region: CASSPLARLTEAFF. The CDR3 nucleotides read TGTGCCAGCAGCCCGCTAGCGAGGCTCACTGAAGCTTTCTTT.

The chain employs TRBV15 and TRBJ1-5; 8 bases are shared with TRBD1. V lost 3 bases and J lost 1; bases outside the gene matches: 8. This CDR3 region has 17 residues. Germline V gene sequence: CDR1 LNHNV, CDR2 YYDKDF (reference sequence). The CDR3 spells CATSSGQGQRSNQPQHF. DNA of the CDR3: TGTGCCACCAGCAGTGGACAGGGACAAAGAAGCAATCAGCCCCAGCATTTT.

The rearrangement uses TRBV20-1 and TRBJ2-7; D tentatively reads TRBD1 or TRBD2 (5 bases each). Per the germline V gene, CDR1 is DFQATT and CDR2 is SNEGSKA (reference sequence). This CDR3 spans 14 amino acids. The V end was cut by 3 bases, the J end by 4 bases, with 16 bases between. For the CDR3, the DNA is TGCAGTGCTAGTGGAGGCAGGGTAAAGTACGAGCAGTACTTC. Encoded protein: CSASGGRVKYEQYF.

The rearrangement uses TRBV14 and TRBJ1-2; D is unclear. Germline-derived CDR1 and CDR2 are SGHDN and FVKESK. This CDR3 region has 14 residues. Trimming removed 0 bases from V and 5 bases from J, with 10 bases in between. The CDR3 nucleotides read TGTGCCAGCAGCCAAGATCTCCAGCGGTATGGCTACACCTTC. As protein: CASSQDLQRYGYTF.

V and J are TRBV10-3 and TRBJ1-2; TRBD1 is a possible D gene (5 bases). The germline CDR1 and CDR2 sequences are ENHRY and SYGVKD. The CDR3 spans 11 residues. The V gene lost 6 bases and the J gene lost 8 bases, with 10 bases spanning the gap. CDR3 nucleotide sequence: TGTGCCATCAGCCAGGGACCAGGCTACACCTTC. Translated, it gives CAISQGPGYTF.

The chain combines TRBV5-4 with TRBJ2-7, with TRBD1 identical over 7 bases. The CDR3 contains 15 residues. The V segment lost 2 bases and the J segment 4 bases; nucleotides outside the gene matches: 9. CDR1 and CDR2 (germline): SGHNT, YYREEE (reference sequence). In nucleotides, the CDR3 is TGTGCCAGCAGCTTTAGAACGGGACAGATTTACGAGCAGTACTTC. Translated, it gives CASSFRTGQIYEQYF.

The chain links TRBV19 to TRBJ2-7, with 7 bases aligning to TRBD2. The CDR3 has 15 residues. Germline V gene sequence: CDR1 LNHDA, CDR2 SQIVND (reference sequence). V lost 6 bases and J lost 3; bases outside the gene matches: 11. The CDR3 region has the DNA TGTGCCAGTAGATCACTAGCGAGGGAGGGCTACGAGCAGTACTTC. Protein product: CASRSLAREGYEQYF.

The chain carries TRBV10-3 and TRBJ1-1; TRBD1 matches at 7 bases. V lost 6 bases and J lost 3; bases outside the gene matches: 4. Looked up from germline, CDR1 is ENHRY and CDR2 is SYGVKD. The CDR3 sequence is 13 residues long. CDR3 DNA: TGTGCCATCAGAGGACAGGCAGACACTGAAGCTTTCTTT. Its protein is CAIRGQADTEAFF.

The CDR3 nucleotides are TGTGCCAGCAGCTTTGACCCCCACACGACGGGGATGCGCTACACCTTC. The encoded protein is CASSFDPHTTGMRYTF. J is TRBJ1-2 and V is TRBV5-6, with no clear D. The CDR3 spans 16 residues. The germline CDR1 and CDR2 sequences are SGHDT and YYEEEE. With 2 bases removed from V and 9 bases from J, the gap between germline ends came to 23 bases.